A single sample is the source of the 15 T cell receptor beta chains below, sequenced in a study of T cell clonality in common variable immunodeficiency. Regarding the study as a whole: Common variable immunodeficiency TCR beta sequences reportedly had fewer deletions and N-nucleotide insertions.

These receptors lack a known antigen. Repertoires were generated with immunoSEQ multiplex PCR, while TCRdb's copy carries only in-frame clones and drops some. The table records 15,000 to 25,000 clones without singletons, the ten largest covering approximately 24%. The source material was peripheral blood mononuclear cells. These receptors all stem from a human donor with common variable immunodeficiency.

A few counts support this clone. With the read ending 3 residues before the CDR3 end, the germline J gene is used to fill in that end. The chain combines TRBV18 with TRBJ2-1, with D unresolved. The germline V gene encodes CDR1 KGHSH and CDR2 LQKENI. The CDR3 is made up of 21 amino acids. Trimming cost V 2 bases and J 5 bases, with 31 bases left between them. The chain's CDR3 is CASSPKIFPLSQTTRNNEQFF. The DNA read from the CDR3 is TGTGCCAGCTCACCAAAAATATTCCCCCTGTCCCAGACAACCAGAAACAATGAG. Looking up the rest from reference TRBV18 and TRBJ2-1 gives the full variable domain: NAGVMQNPRHLVRRRGQEARLRCSPMKGHSHVYWYRQLPEEGLKFMVYLQKENIIDESGMPKERFSAEFPKEGPSILRIQQVVRGDSAAYFCASSPKIFPLSQTTRNNEQFFGPGTRLTVL.

This clone was detected a few times. The CDR3 end is not reached by the read, which stops 3 residues before it; the germline J gene fills it in. The rearrangement uses TRBV2 and TRBJ1-5; TRBD1 is a possible D gene (5 bases). V lost 3 bases, J lost 4 bases, and 10 bases lay in between. This CDR3 contains 14 residues. CDR1 is SNHLY and CDR2 is FYNNEI in the germline V gene. Partial CDR3 DNA: TGTGCCAGCAGTGAGGGGGGAGATAATCAGCCC. This translates into CASSEGGDNQP. In full, the CDR3 reads CASSEGGDNQPQHF.

About this clone: The CDR3 end lies 3 residues beyond the end of the read and is filled in from the germline J gene. The chain combines TRBV13 with TRBJ2-1; no firm D call. V was clipped by 1 base and J by 9 bases, with 13 bases between them. The germline CDR1 and CDR2 sequences are PRHDT and FYEKMQ (reference sequence). The CDR3 length is 14 residues. CDR3 DNA (partial): TGTGCCAGCAGCTTAGAGGGTTTCGGTTTTGAG. It is translated as CASSLEGFGFE. The CDR3 in full is CASSLEGFGFEQFF.

This clone appeared a few times. Sequencing ends 3 residues short of the CDR3 end; the germline J gene provides the rest. J is TRBJ2-5 and V is TRBV5-1; TRBD1 might be the D (6 bases). The CDR3 loop spans 14 amino acids. Per germline, CDR1 SGHRS and CDR2 YFSETQ. Deletions cut 7 bases from V and 1 base from J, with 14 bases between. The CDR3 DNA, read in part, is TGCGCCAGCGCTTTTCCGGACAGCCAAGAGACC. Amino acid sequence: CASAFPDSQET. The full CDR3 protein is CASAFPDSQETQYF.

In the case of this clone: Sequencing ends 3 residues short of the CDR3 end; the germline J gene provides the rest. The chain combines TRBV30 with TRBJ2-3; a possible D gene is TRBD2 (5 bases). The CDR3 has 15 amino acids. From germline, CDR1 is GTSNPN and CDR2 SVGIG (reference sequence). The V end lost 0 bases, the J end lost 5 bases, and 15 bases lay between the germline ends. CDR3 residues: CAWSVLWTSRDTQYF. CDR3 bases read: TGTGCCTGGAGTGTACTGTGGACTTCCCGAGATACG. Full variable domain (missing parts from reference TRBV30 and TRBJ2-3): SQTIHQWPATLVQPVGSPLSLECTVEGTSNPNLYWYRQAAGRGLQLLFYSVGIGQISSEVPQNLSASRPQDRQFILSSKKLLLSDSGFYLCAWSVLWTSRDTQYFGPGTRLTVL.

This clone was observed many times. The read stops 3 residues short of the end of the CDR3; the missing end is completed from the germline J gene. This chain connects TRBV5-1 to TRBJ2-1, with TRBD2 identical over 9 bases. There are 14 residues in the CDR3. Germline V gives CDR1 SGHRS, CDR2 YFSETQ. Trimming removed 5 bases from V and 5 bases from J; junction bases left unmatched: 5. CDR3 bases read: TGCGCCAGCAGATATAGGACTAGCGACAATGAG. Amino acids: CASRYRTSDNE. The entire CDR3 protein is CASRYRTSDNEQFF.

This clone is judged medium-sized. Sequencing ends 3 residues short of the CDR3 end; the germline J gene provides the rest. V and J are TRBV6-1 and TRBJ2-2, with D possibly matching TRBD1 (6 bases). Looked up from germline, CDR1 is MNHNS and CDR2 is SASEGT. Trimming left V 0 bases short and J 1 base short, with 18 bases between. The CDR3 runs to 19 residues. The covered CDR3 bases are TGTGCCAGCAGTGAAGCGTTGTTTAGTGGCAGGGGGAACACCGGGGAG. Translating gives CASSEALFSGRGNTGE. The full CDR3 reads CASSEALFSGRGNTGELFF.

This clone appeared a few times. The CDR3 is cut off 3 residues early in the read; its end comes from the germline J gene. The chain combines TRBV2 with TRBJ2-7; D possibly corresponds to TRBD2 (5 bases). V shed 2 bases and J shed 6 bases, with 8 bases lying between them. Germline V CDR1 and CDR2: SNHLY, FYNNEI. This CDR3 comprises 12 residues. The DNA read from the CDR3 is TGTGCCAGCAGTGAATCGACTATCGAG. Translation gives CASSESTIE. The whole CDR3 region reads CASSESTIEQYF.

This clone was found a few times. From the germline J gene comes the end of the CDR3, since the read stops 3 residues before it. The chain is built from TRBV7-9 and TRBJ1-2; 7 nucleotides match TRBD1. Germline CDR1 and CDR2: SEHNR and FQNEAQ (reference sequence). Trimming removed 5 bases from V and 4 bases from J; junction bases left unmatched: 4. This CDR3 is 13 amino acids long. The CDR3 loop is CASSTRQGYGYTF. The DNA read from the CDR3 is TGTGCCAGCAGCACCCGACAGGGCTATGGC. The whole variable domain, filled in from reference TRBV7-9 and TRBJ1-2, reads DTGVSQNPRHKITKRGQNVTFRCDPISEHNRLYWYRQTLGQGPEFLTYFQNEAQLEKSRLLSDRFSAERPKGSFSTLEIQRTEQGDSAMYLCASSTRQGYGYTFGSGTRLTVV.

This clone was seen only a few times. The read comes to an end 3 residues before the CDR3 does, leaving the germline J gene to fill in the end. The genes are TRBV19 and TRBJ1-4; D gene unclear. The CDR3 totals 15 residues. Trimming took off 4 bases at V and 0 bases at J, with 9 bases between the two ends. Germline CDR1 LNHDA, CDR2 SQIVND (reference sequence). CDR3 bases read: TGTGCCAGTAGTAAAGGTGTTTCAACTAATGAAAAA. It codes for CASSKGVSTNEK. The complete CDR3 sequence is CASSKGVSTNEKLFF.

The sample holds many counts of this clone. The read gets to within 3 residues of the CDR3 end, and the germline J gene fills in the rest. The chain employs TRBV29-1 and TRBJ2-4; D gene uncertain. This CDR3 spans 14 amino acids. Per germline, CDR1 SQVTM and CDR2 ANQGSEA. With 2 bases removed from V and 1 base from J, the gap between germline ends came to 9 bases. The sequenced part of the CDR3 DNA is TGCAGCGTTGAATCGCCGAGGGCCAAAAACATT. Translation gives CSVESPRAKNI. The full-length CDR3 reads as CSVESPRAKNIQYF.

This clone appeared a few times. The sequenced fragment ends 3 residues before the CDR3 boundary, so the rest is inferred from the germline J gene. The V gene is TRBV30, the J gene TRBJ1-1, with D possibly TRBD1 on 5 matching bases. Germline-derived CDR1 and CDR2 are GTSNPN and SVGIG (reference sequence). The CDR3 is 12 residues long. Trimming left V 6 bases short and J 7 bases short, with 15 bases between. This CDR3 reads CACSGLIIEAFF. CDR3 DNA (partial): TGTGCCTGCTCGGGACTCATAATTGAA.

The table lists this clone with many counts. The CDR3 is CSAPRQGATETQYF. CDR3 DNA (partial): TGCAGTGCACCAAGACAGGGGGCGACGGAGACC. The chain links TRBV20-1 to TRBJ2-5; TRBD1 agrees at 10 bases. The read ends 3 residues before the CDR3 terminus; that terminus is restored from the germline J gene. Losses at the gene ends were 6 bases for V and 5 bases for J; bases not matched to a gene: 9. Looked up from germline, CDR1 is DFQATT and CDR2 is SNEGSKA (reference sequence). This CDR3 spans 14 amino acids.

This clone was recorded a few times. The read stops 3 residues short of the end of the CDR3; the missing end is completed from the germline J gene. The rearrangement links TRBV30 to TRBJ2-5; 11 bases line up with TRBD2. CDR1 is GTSNPN, CDR2 SVGIG, per germline (reference sequence). The length of the CDR3 is 16 residues. V dropped 3 bases and J dropped 5; count of bases not matched to a gene: 11. The part of the CDR3 DNA that was read is TGTGCCTGGAGCCCCAATAGCGGGAGGGCCGATGAGACC. Encoded protein: CAWSPNSGRADET. The full CDR3 protein reads CAWSPNSGRADETQYF.

This clone was counted only a few times. The read stops 3 residues short of the end of the CDR3; the missing end is completed from the germline J gene. The chain combines TRBV7-9 with TRBJ1-2; D gene unclear. CDR1 SEHNR and CDR2 FQNEAQ come from the germline V gene (reference sequence). The CDR3 covers 13 residues. The CDR3 sequence: CASSGTGLGGYTF. CDR3 bases read: TGTGCCAGCAGCGGAACTGGACTGGGGGGC. The full variable domain, rest sourced from reference TRBV7-9 and TRBJ1-2, is DTGVSQNPRHKITKRGQNVTFRCDPISEHNRLYWYRQTLGQGPEFLTYFQNEAQLEKSRLLSDRFSAERPKGSFSTLEIQRTEQGDSAMYLCASSGTGLGGYTFGSGTRLTVV.